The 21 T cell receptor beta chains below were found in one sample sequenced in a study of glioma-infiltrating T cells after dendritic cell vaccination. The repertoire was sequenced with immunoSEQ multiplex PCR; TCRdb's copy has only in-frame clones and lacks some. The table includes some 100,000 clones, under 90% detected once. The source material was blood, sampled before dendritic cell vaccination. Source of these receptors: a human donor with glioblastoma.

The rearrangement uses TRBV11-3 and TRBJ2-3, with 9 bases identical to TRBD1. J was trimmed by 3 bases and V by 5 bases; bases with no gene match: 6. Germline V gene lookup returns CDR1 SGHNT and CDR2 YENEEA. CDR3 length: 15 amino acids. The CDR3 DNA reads TGTGCCAGCAGCCCCGGGACAGGGAAAACAGATACGCAGTATTTT. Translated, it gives CASSPGTGKTDTQYF. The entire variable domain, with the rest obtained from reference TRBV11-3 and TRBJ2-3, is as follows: EAGVVQSPRYKIIEKKQPVAFWCNPISGHNTLYWYLQNLGQGPELLIRYENEEAVDDSQLPKDRFSAERLKGVDSTLKIQPAELGDSAVYLCASSPGTGKTDTQYFGPGTRLTVL.

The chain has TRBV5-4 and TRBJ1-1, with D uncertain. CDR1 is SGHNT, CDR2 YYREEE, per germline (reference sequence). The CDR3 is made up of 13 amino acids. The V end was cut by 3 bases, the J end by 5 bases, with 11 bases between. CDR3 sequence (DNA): TGTGCCAGCAGCTCGTGGACGGGGACTGAAGCTTTCTTT. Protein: CASSSWTGTEAFF.

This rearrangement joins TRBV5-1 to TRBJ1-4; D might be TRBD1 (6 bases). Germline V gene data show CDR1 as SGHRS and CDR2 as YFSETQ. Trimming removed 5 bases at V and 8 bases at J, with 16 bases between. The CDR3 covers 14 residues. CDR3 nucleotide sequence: TGCGCCAGCAGTCGGGGGGCGCTCGGGGAAAAACTGTTTTTT. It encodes CASSRGALGEKLFF.

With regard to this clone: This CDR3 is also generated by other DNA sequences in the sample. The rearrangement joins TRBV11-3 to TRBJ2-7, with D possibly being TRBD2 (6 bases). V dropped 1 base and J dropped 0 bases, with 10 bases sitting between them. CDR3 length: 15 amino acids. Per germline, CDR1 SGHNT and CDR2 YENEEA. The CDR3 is CASSLGAGSSYEQYF. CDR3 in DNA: TGTGCCAGCAGCTTAGGAGCGGGCAGCTCCTACGAGCAGTACTTC.

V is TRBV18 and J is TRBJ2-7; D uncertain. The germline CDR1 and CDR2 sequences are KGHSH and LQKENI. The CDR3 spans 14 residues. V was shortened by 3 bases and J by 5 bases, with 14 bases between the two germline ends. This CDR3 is CASSPVTLLNEQYF. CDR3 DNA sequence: TGTGCCAGCTCACCCGTAACCTTACTAAACGAGCAGTACTTC. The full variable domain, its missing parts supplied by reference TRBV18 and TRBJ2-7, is NAGVMQNPRHLVRRRGQEARLRCSPMKGHSHVYWYRQLPEEGLKFMVYLQKENIIDESGMPKERFSAEFPKEGPSILRIQQVVRGDSAAYFCASSPVTLLNEQYFGPGTRLTVT.

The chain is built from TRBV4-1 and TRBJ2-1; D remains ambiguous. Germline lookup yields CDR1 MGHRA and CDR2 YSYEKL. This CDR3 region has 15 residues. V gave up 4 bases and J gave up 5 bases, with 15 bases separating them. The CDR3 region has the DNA TGCGCCAGCAGCCTTGCCAGCGTTTCTAACAATGAGCAGTTCTTC. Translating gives CASSLASVSNNEQFF.

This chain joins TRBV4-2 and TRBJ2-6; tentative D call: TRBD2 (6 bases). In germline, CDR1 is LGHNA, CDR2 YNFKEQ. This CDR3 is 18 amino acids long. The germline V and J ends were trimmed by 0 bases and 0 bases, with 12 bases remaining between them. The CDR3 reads CASSQDPRGDSGANVLTF. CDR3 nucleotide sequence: TGTGCCAGCAGCCAAGACCCTCGCGGGGACTCTGGGGCCAACGTCCTGACTTTC.

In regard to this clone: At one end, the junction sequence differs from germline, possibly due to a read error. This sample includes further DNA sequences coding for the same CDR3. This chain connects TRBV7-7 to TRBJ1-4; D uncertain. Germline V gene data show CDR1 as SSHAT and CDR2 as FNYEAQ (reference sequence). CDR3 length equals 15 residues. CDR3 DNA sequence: TGTGCTAGCAGCTCAAGCCCCGCCCCCAATGAAAAACTGTTTTTT. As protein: CASSSSPAPNEKLFF.

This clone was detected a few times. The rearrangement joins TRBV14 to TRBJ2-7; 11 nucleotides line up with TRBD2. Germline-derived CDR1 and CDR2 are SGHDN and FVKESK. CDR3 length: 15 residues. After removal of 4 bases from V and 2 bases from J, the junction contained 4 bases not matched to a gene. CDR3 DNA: TGTGCCAGCAGCCGAGGGACTAGCGGTACCTACGAGCAGTACTTC. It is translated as CASSRGTSGTYEQYF. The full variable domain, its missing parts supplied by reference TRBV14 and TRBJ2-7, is EAGVTQFPSHSVIEKGQTVTLRCDPISGHDNLYWYRRVMGKEIKFLLHFVKESKQDESGMPNNRFLAERTGGTYSTLKVQPAELEDSGVYFCASSRGTSGTYEQYFGPGTRLTVT.

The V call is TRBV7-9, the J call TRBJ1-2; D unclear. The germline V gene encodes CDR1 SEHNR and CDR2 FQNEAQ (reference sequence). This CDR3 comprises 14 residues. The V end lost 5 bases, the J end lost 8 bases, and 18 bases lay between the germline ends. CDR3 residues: CASSQYDQSGGYTF. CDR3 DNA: TGTGCCAGCAGCCAATACGACCAATCGGGAGGCTACACCTTC.

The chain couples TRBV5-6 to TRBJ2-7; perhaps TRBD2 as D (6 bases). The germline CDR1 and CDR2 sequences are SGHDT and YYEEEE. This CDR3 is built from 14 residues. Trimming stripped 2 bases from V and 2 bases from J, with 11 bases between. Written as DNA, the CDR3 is TGTGCCAGCAGCTTTACCGGGGGTGCCTACGAGCAGTACTTC. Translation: CASSFTGGAYEQYF.

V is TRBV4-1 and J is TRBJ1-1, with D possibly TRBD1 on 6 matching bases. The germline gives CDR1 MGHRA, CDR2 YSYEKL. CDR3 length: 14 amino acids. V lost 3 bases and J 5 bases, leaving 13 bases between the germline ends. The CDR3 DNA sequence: TGCGCCAGCAGCCAGGGAGCAGGGGAAACTGAAGCTTTCTTT. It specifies CASSQGAGETEAFF.

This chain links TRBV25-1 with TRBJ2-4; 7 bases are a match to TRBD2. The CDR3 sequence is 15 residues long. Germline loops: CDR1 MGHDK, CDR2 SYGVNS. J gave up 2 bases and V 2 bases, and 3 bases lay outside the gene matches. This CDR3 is CASSEGRGPKNIQYF. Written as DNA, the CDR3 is TGTGCCAGCAGTGAAGGGAGGGGCCCCAAAAACATTCAGTACTTC.

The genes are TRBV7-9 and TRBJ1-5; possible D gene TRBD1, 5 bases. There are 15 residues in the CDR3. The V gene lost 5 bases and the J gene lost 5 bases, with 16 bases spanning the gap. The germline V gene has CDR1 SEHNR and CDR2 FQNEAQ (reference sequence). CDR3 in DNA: TGTGCCAGCAGCCGTGAAGGGGCTAGTTATCAGCCCCAGCATTTT. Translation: CASSREGASYQPQHF.

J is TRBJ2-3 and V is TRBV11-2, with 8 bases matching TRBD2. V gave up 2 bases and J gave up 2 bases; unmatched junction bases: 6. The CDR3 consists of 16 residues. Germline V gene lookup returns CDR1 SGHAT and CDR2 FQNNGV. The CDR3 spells CASSLRAGGATDTQYF. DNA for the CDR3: TGTGCCAGCAGCTTAAGGGCGGGAGGCGCCACAGATACGCAGTATTTT.

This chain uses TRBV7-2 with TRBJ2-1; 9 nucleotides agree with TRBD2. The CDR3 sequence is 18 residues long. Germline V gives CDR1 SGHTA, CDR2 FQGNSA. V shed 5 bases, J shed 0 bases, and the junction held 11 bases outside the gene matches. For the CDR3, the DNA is TGTGCCAGCAGCCCTAATAGCGGGAGAAAAAGCTCCTACAATGAGCAGTTCTTC. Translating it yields CASSPNSGRKSSYNEQFF.

The CDR3 loop is CSGELNTEAFF. The CDR3 region has the DNA TGCAGTGGAGAGTTGAACACTGAAGCTTTCTTT. V gene TRBV20-1 combines with J gene TRBJ1-1; D unclear. This CDR3 comprises 11 residues. V lost 7 bases, J lost 0 bases, and 6 bases lay in between. Germline V CDR1 and CDR2: DFQATT, SNEGSKA (reference sequence).

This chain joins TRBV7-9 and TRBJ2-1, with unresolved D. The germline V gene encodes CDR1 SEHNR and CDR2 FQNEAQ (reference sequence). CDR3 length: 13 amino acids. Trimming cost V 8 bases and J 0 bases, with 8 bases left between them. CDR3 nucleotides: TGTGCCAGCTTCAAGAGCTCCTACAATGAGCAGTTCTTC. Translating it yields CASFKSSYNEQFF. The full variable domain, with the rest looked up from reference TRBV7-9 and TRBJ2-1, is DTGVSQNPRHKITKRGQNVTFRCDPISEHNRLYWYRQTLGQGPEFLTYFQNEAQLEKSRLLSDRFSAERPKGSFSTLEIQRTEQGDSAMYLCASFKSSYNEQFFGPGTRLTVL.

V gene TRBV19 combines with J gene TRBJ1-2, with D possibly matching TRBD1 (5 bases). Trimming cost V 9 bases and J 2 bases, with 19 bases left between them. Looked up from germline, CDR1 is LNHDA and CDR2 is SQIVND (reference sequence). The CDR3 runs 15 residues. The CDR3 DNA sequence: TGTGCCAGCGCAAGCCCCGGGGAGGGGAACTATGGCTACACCTTC. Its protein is CASASPGEGNYGYTF.

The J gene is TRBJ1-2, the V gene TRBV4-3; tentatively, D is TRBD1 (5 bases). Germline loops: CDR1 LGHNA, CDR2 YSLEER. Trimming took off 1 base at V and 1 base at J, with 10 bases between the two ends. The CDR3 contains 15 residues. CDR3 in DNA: TGCGCCAGCAGCCAAGGTCTCAGGGATAACTATGGCTACACCTTC. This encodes CASSQGLRDNYGYTF.

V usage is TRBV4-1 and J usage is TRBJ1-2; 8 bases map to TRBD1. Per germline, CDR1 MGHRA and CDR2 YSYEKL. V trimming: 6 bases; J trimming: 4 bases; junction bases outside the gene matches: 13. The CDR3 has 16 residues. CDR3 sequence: CASRLMIQGAGYGYTF. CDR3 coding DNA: TGCGCCAGCAGACTGATGATCCAGGGGGCGGGCTATGGCTACACCTTC.